These 29 T cell receptor beta chains originate from one sample sequenced in a study of graft-versus-host responses after intestinal transplantation (dated by TCRdb to the early 2020s). The method behind the library was the immunoSEQ multiplex PCR assay. Not all clones reach the TCRdb copy of this immuneACCESS table, which keeps in-frame sequences only. Checked studies attribute under half of the gap to unresolved V genes and leave the rest unexplained. In all, the sample holds tens of thousands of clones, and 90% of those were seen once. The top ten constitute approximately 4.1% of the sample. The time point label here, explained by the study, means: cells obtained before transplantation from donor or recipient. Their recognized antigens are unknown. The material sequenced was unstimulated CD8+ T cells sorted from spleen or lymph node cells, taken before transplant. The receptors derive from a human donor who was the organ donor for an intestinal transplant.

This chain uses TRBV25-1 with TRBJ2-1; the D gene is possibly TRBD2 (6 bases). The germline CDR1 and CDR2 sequences are MGHDK and SYGVNS. The CDR3 has 11 residues. Trimming pared 8 bases from V and 10 bases from J, leaving 12 bases between. The CDR3 here is CASFHRGEQFF. The CDR3 nucleotides read TGTGCCAGCTTTCACCGGGGGGAGCAGTTCTTC.

The rearrangement uses TRBV18 and TRBJ2-7; D is uncertain. Trimming took off 3 bases at V and 0 bases at J, with 6 bases between the two ends. CDR3 length: 13 amino acids. Germline CDR1 KGHSH, CDR2 LQKENI. CDR3 protein: CASSPSSSYEQYV. The CDR3 nucleotides are TGTGCCAGCTCACCGAGTAGCTCCTACGAGCAGTACGTC.

The chain uses TRBV27 and TRBJ2-7, with 8 bases lining up with TRBD2. The CDR3 is 15 residues long. With V trimmed by 6 bases and J by 3 bases, 10 bases remained unmatched. Germline CDR1 MNHEY, CDR2 SMNVEV (reference sequence). CDR3 nucleotide sequence: TGTGCCAGCAGAAGGACTAGCCTACCCCACTACGAGCAGTACGTC. Protein product: CASRRTSLPHYEQYV.

The chain is built from TRBV19 and TRBJ1-1; the D gene is possibly TRBD1 (5 bases). Germline V CDR1 and CDR2: LNHDA, SQIVND (reference sequence). There are 13 residues in the CDR3. V was clipped by 9 bases and J by 0 bases, with 11 bases between them. CDR3 loop: CASETVMNTEAFF. DNA for the CDR3: TGTGCCAGCGAGACAGTCATGAACACTGAAGCTTTCTTT.

V is TRBV7-3 and J is TRBJ2-7; 8 nucleotides line up with TRBD1. V was clipped by 1 base and J by 4 bases; unmatched bases: 12. The CDR3 extends over 17 amino acids. Germline CDR1 SGHTA, CDR2 FQGTGA. This CDR3 is CASSLKYGQGTIYEQYV. DNA of the CDR3: TGTGCCAGCAGCTTAAAGTACGGACAGGGTACGATTTACGAGCAGTACGTC.

This rearrangement joins TRBV5-6 to TRBJ2-7, with D maybe TRBD1 (5 bases). Germline lookup yields CDR1 SGHDT and CDR2 YYEEEE. The V gene lost 2 bases and the J gene lost 2 bases, with 11 bases spanning the gap. The CDR3 extends over 14 amino acids. In DNA form, the CDR3 reads TGTGCCAGCAGCTTTACAACAGGAGCCTACGAGCAGTACGTC. Translated: CASSFTTGAYEQYV.

This clone was observed a handful of times. The rearrangement joins TRBV5-4 to TRBJ1-1; TRBD1 matches 9 bases. The germline V gene encodes CDR1 SGHNT and CDR2 YYREEE (reference sequence). V dropped 0 bases and J dropped 3; count of bases not matched to a gene: 3. This CDR3 comprises 15 residues. CDR3 sequence: CASSLGTGEYTEAFF. CDR3 nucleotides: TGTGCCAGCAGCTTGGGGACAGGGGAGTACACTGAAGCTTTCTTT.

The chain joins TRBV27 to TRBJ1-1; D might be TRBD1 (5 bases). CDR3 length equals 13 residues. V dropped 0 bases and J dropped 5 bases, with 7 bases sitting between them. The germline V gene encodes CDR1 MNHEY and CDR2 SMNVEV (reference sequence). The CDR3 protein is CASSLSGGTEAFF. Here the CDR3 DNA reads TGTGCCAGCAGTTTATCGGGGGGGACTGAAGCTTTCTTT.

The chain employs TRBV18 and TRBJ2-1; 9 bases map to TRBD1. This CDR3 comprises 20 residues. The ends lost 4 bases at V and 6 bases at J; junction bases unmatched: 22. Germline V gives CDR1 KGHSH, CDR2 LQKENI. The CDR3 region has the DNA TGTGCCAGCTCACTGATCGGCCGGGACAGGGTTCCTCGTCGAACCAATGAGCAGTTCTTC. It specifies CASSLIGRDRVPRRTNEQFF.

The chain joins TRBV13 to TRBJ2-7; D might be TRBD2 (7 bases). Germline CDR1 is PRHDT and CDR2 is FYEKMQ (reference sequence). The CDR3 is 16 residues long. V lost 0 bases and J lost 4, with 16 bases in between. In DNA form, the CDR3 reads TGTGCCAGCAGCTTAGGGGGAGGGGGGGCGCTTTACGAGCAGTACGTC. Encoded protein: CASSLGGGGALYEQYV.

This chain links TRBV9 with TRBJ2-1, with a tentative D call TRBD1 (6 bases). The length of the CDR3 is 14 residues. Trimming cost V 2 bases and J 4 bases, with 10 bases left between them. CDR1 is SGDLS and CDR2 is YYNGEE in the germline V gene. Here the CDR3 reads CASSVRDKYNEQFF. In nucleotides, the CDR3 is TGTGCCAGCAGCGTCCGGGACAAATACAATGAGCAGTTCTTC.

J is TRBJ1-2 and V is TRBV11-2, with D tentatively TRBD1 (5 bases). V lost 4 bases, J lost 4 bases, and 16 bases lay in between. The CDR3 covers 15 residues. CDR1 SGHAT and CDR2 FQNNGV come from the germline V gene. The CDR3 sequence is CASSSEAGRPYGYTF. CDR3 sequence (DNA): TGTGCCAGCAGCTCAGAGGCAGGGCGCCCCTATGGCTACACCTTC.

This clone appeared a few times. The chain employs TRBV7-2 and TRBJ2-7; D may be TRBD1 (5 bases). This CDR3 is 13 amino acids long. The germline V gene encodes CDR1 SGHTA and CDR2 FQGNSA. V shed 1 base and J shed 3 bases, with 7 bases lying between them. CDR3 protein: CASSLGQLYEQYV. The DNA of the CDR3 is TGTGCCAGCAGCTTAGGACAGCTCTACGAGCAGTACGTC.

This chain connects TRBV5-4 to TRBJ1-2; D is possibly TRBD1 (6 bases). Looked up from germline, CDR1 is SGHNT and CDR2 is YYREEE (reference sequence). The CDR3 runs to 14 residues. The V end was cut by 3 bases, the J end by 2 bases, with 11 bases between. In DNA, the CDR3 is TGTGCCAGCAGCTCGGACAGCTCCAACTATGGCTACACCTTC. Protein: CASSSDSSNYGYTF.

CDR3 nucleotides: TGCGCCAGCAGCCGGCCGACAGGGGGCAGGGAGGATACGCAGTATTTT. Its protein is CASSRPTGGREDTQYF. The chain uses TRBV4-1 and TRBJ2-3; the match to TRBD1 covers 10 bases. Looked up from germline, CDR1 is MGHRA and CDR2 is YSYEKL. The CDR3 consists of 16 residues. Trimming took 4 bases from V and 6 from J; bases not matched to a gene: 10.

This clone turned up a few times. The J gene is TRBJ1-5, the V gene TRBV6-4; no clear D. Trimming cost V 2 bases and J 9 bases, with 11 bases left between them. The CDR3 is made up of 13 amino acids. CDR1 MRHNA and CDR2 SNTAGT come from the germline V gene. The CDR3 DNA is TGTGCCAGCAGTGACATCTTCGGGGTGCCCCAGCATTTT. Translation: CASSDIFGVPQHF.

This clone is a singleton in its sample. CDR3: CASSLTGEHEQYV. CDR3 bases: TGTGCCAGCAGCCTTACAGGGGAACACGAGCAGTACGTC. This chain uses TRBV27 with TRBJ2-7, with 7 bases that match TRBD1. CDR1 is MNHEY and CDR2 is SMNVEV in the germline V gene (reference sequence). V was pared by 6 bases and J by 5 bases, with 7 bases of the junction left unmatched. The CDR3 loop spans 13 amino acids.

This clone was detected only once. This chain connects TRBV6-6 to TRBJ2-1; maybe TRBD2 (5 bases). V was trimmed by 5 bases and J by 3 bases, leaving 14 bases between them. This CDR3 contains 15 residues. Germline V gene sequence: CDR1 MNHNY, CDR2 SVGAGI (reference sequence). Here the CDR3 DNA reads TGTGCCAGCAGTGAGGCAACTAGAGGCTACAATGAGCAGTTCTTC. Amino acid sequence: CASSEATRGYNEQFF.

The rearrangement links TRBV15 to TRBJ2-1; D not certain. V shed 3 bases and J shed 8 bases, with 2 bases lying between them. This CDR3 has 10 amino acids. The V gene's germline CDR1 is LNHNV and CDR2 YYDKDF (reference sequence). The CDR3: CATSSYEQFF. CDR3 in DNA: TGTGCCACCAGCAGCTATGAGCAGTTCTTC.

The rearrangement uses TRBV4-3 and TRBJ1-5, with a tentative D call TRBD1 (5 bases). The CDR3 sequence is 16 residues long. CDR1 LGHNA and CDR2 YSLEER come from the germline V gene. Between the trimmed V and J ends, which lost 0 bases and 3 bases, there was a span of 12 bases. The CDR3 nucleotides are TGCGCCAGCAGCCAAGATCGGGGGAGATTCAATCAGCCCCAGCATTTT. Residues: CASSQDRGRFNQPQHF.

The rearrangement links TRBV7-9 to TRBJ1-1; 9 bases match TRBD1. The CDR3 covers 17 residues. Looked up from germline, CDR1 is SEHNR and CDR2 is FQNEAQ (reference sequence). The junction had 12 bases not matched to a gene; V was cut back by 4 bases and J by 3 bases. The CDR3 reads CASSSSPKTGGDTEAFF. The CDR3 DNA follows: TGTGCCAGCAGCTCGTCCCCTAAGACAGGGGGGGACACTGAAGCTTTCTTT.

This chain connects TRBV4-1 to TRBJ2-5; possibly TRBD2 for D (5 bases). This CDR3 has 14 residues. V was pared by 1 base and J by 3 bases, with 9 bases between. Germline V gene lookup returns CDR1 MGHRA and CDR2 YSYEKL. This CDR3 is CASSQARREETQYF. The CDR3 region has the DNA TGCGCCAGCAGCCAAGCTCGGCGGGAAGAGACCCAGTACTTC.

The chain recombines TRBV11-2 with TRBJ1-6, with D possibly TRBD1 on 5 matching bases. With 4 bases removed from V and 10 bases from J, the gap between germline ends came to 11 bases. Germline lookup yields CDR1 SGHAT and CDR2 FQNNGV. CDR3 size: 13 residues. DNA for the CDR3: TGTGCCAGCAGCTCAGGGTTCGGGTCACCCCTCCACTTT. This sequence encodes CASSSGFGSPLHF. The full variable domain, completed using reference TRBV11-2 and TRBJ1-6, is EAGVAQSPRYKIIEKRQSVAFWCNPISGHATLYWYQQILGQGPKLLIQFQNNGVVDDSQLPKDRFSAERLKGVDSTLKIQPAKLEDSAVYLCASSSGFGSPLHFGNGTRLTVT.

Only a few counts were recorded for this clone. The chain employs TRBV5-8 and TRBJ2-7, with TRBD1 matching over 8 bases. The trim removed 0 bases at V and 2 bases at J, leaving 7 bases unmatched. The germline V gene encodes CDR1 SGHTS and CDR2 YDEGEE. This CDR3 spans 16 amino acids. The CDR3 DNA reads TGTGCCAGCAGCTTGGTGGGGACAGGCATGCCCTACGAGCAGTACGTC. Protein: CASSLVGTGMPYEQYV.

V is TRBV9 and J is TRBJ2-1; D is possibly TRBD2 (5 bases). The CDR3 has 15 residues. Germline-derived CDR1 and CDR2 are SGDLS and YYNGEE. V was clipped by 4 bases and J by 0 bases, with 11 bases between them. The DNA for the CDR3 is TGTGCCAGCAGCCTCCTGAGGGTCTCCTACAATGAGCAGTTCTTC. Translation: CASSLLRVSYNEQFF. The full variable domain, with the rest looked up from reference TRBV9 and TRBJ2-1, is DSGVTQTPKHLITATGQRVTLRCSPRSGDLSVYWYQQSLDQGLQFLIQYYNGEERAKGNILERFSAQQFPDLHSELNLSSLELGDSALYFCASSLLRVSYNEQFFGPGTRLTVL.

The J gene is TRBJ1-1, the V gene TRBV4-3; D not resolved. The CDR3 is made up of 15 amino acids. V lost 3 bases, J lost 1 base, and 12 bases lay in between. The germline V gene encodes CDR1 LGHNA and CDR2 YSLEER. The CDR3 loop reads CASSHKAPPNTEAFF. The CDR3 DNA sequence: TGCGCCAGCAGCCACAAAGCCCCACCGAACACTGAAGCTTTCTTT.

The chain links TRBV5-1 to TRBJ2-3; TRBD2 matches at 8 bases. The germline V gene has CDR1 SGHRS and CDR2 YFSETQ. CDR3 length equals 16 residues. Trimming cost V 1 base and J 6 bases; bases outside gene matches: 10. The CDR3 sequence: CASSLSISGALDTQYF. Written as DNA, the CDR3 is TGCGCCAGCAGCTTGTCGATTAGCGGGGCCTTGGATACGCAGTATTTT.

The chain combines TRBV2 with TRBJ2-3, with TRBD2 identical over 13 bases. The CDR3 loop spans 19 amino acids. Germline V lookup: CDR1 SNHLY, CDR2 FYNNEI. As DNA, the CDR3 is TGTGCGGAGGTGGGACTAGCGGGGATTAATCCCTCTCGCACAGATACGCAGTATTTT. Translated: CAEVGLAGINPSRTDTQYF.

This clone has only one observation. The rearrangement uses TRBV4-3 and TRBJ1-3, with 8 bases identical to TRBD1. Trimming cost V 0 bases and J 0 bases; bases outside gene matches: 10. The CDR3 covers 19 residues. The germline gives CDR1 LGHNA, CDR2 YSLEER. Here the CDR3 DNA reads TGCGCCAGCAGCCAAGATTGGGCAGGGGGCTCATACTCTGGAAACACCATATATTTT. It specifies CASSQDWAGGSYSGNTIYF.